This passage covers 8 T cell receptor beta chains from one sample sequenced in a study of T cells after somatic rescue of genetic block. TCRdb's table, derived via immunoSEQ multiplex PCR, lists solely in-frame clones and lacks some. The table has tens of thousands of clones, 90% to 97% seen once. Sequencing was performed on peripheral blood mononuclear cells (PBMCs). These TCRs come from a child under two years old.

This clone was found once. CDR3 in DNA: TGTGCCAGCAGTTTAGCAGGGTACGGGAACGAGCAGTACTTC. This sequence encodes CASSLAGYGNEQYF. The V call is TRBV28, the J call TRBJ2-7, with D perhaps given as TRBD1 or TRBD2 (5 bases each). The CDR3 is made up of 14 amino acids. Trimming left V 2 bases short and J 5 bases short, with 13 bases between. CDR1 and CDR2 from the germline V gene are MDHEN and SYDVKM.

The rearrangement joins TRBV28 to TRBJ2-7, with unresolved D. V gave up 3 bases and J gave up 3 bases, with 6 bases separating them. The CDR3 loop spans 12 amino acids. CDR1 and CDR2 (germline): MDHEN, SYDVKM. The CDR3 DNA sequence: TGTGCCAGCAGTTTTCAGTTCTACGAGCAGTACTTC. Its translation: CASSFQFYEQYF.

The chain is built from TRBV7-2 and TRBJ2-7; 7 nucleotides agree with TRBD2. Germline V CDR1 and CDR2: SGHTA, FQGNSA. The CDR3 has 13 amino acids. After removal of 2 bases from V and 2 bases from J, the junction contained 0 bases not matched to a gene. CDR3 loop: CASSLLAAYEQYF. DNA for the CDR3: TGTGCCAGCAGCTTACTAGCGGCCTACGAGCAGTACTTC.

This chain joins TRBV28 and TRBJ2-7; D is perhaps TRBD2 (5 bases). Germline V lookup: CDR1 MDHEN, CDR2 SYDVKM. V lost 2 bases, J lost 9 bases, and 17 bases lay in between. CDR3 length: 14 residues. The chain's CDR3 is CASSLPTGIKRQYF. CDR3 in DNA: TGTGCCAGCAGTTTACCCACCGGGATCAAAAGGCAGTACTTC.

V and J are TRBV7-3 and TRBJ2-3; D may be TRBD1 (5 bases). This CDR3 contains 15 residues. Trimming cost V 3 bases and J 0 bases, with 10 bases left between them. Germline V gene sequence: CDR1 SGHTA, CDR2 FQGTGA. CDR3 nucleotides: TGTGCCAGCAGCTTCACAGGACACAGCACAGATACGCAGTATTTT. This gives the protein CASSFTGHSTDTQYF.

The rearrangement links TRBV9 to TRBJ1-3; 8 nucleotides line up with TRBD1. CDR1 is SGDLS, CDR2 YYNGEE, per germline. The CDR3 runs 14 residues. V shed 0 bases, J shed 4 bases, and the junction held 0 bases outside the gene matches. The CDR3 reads CASSVDRGGNTIYF. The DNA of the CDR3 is TGTGCCAGCAGCGTAGACAGGGGGGGAAACACCATATATTTT.

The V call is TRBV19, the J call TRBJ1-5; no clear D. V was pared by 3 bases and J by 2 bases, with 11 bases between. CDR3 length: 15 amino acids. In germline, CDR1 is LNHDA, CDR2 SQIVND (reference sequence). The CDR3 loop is CASSITGSGNQPQHF. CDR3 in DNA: TGTGCCAGTAGTATTACGGGCTCGGGCAATCAGCCCCAGCATTTT.

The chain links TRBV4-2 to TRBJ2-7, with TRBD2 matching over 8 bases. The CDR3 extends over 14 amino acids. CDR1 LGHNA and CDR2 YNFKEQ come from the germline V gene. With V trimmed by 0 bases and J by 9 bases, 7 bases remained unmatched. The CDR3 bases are TGTGCCAGCAGCCAAGATACGGTAGCGGGATGGCAGTACTTC. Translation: CASSQDTVAGWQYF.